These 27 T cell receptor beta chains were sequenced from one sample in a study of identifying expanded T cells in peripheral blood. Libraries were prepared by immunoSEQ multiplex PCR; TCRdb keeps only in-frame clonotypes and omits some of them. Among around 60,000 clones listed, around 83% were seen once. Sequenced sample: blood. All receptors derive from a person between 18 and 70 years old in good health.

The V call is TRBV28, the J call TRBJ1-1; D not certain. CDR1 is MDHEN and CDR2 is SYDVKM in the germline V gene. Trimming pared 5 bases from V and 1 base from J, leaving 11 bases between. This CDR3 spans 14 amino acids. CDR3 coding DNA: TGTGCCAGCAGTGACGCGGGAGGGAACACTGAAGCTTTCTTT. It is translated as CASSDAGGNTEAFF.

The chain is built from TRBV18 and TRBJ1-1; possible D gene TRBD1, 5 bases. V was pared by 5 bases and J by 3 bases, with 10 bases between. CDR1 and CDR2 from the germline V gene are KGHSH and LQKENI. This CDR3 comprises 13 residues. The CDR3 DNA reads as TGTGCCAGCTCATTGGGGCGGGACACTGAAGCTTTCTTT. Translating it yields CASSLGRDTEAFF.

V is TRBV18 and J is TRBJ2-2; no reliable D call. CDR3 length equals 14 residues. The germline gives CDR1 KGHSH, CDR2 LQKENI. Trimming removed 11 bases at V and 4 bases at J, with 17 bases between. CDR3 in amino acids: CASPGQVPTGELFF. Written as DNA, the CDR3 is TGTGCCTCCCCCGGTCAGGTGCCCACCGGGGAGCTGTTTTTT.

The chain recombines TRBV9 with TRBJ1-1; D unclear. The length of the CDR3 is 15 residues. Germline CDR1 SGDLS, CDR2 YYNGEE. Trimming stripped 0 bases from V and 0 bases from J, with 9 bases between. Here the CDR3 DNA reads TGTGCCAGCAGCGTAGGCGGACGGATGAACACTGAAGCTTTCTTT. Translation: CASSVGGRMNTEAFF.

This chain links TRBV21-1 with TRBJ2-7; whether TRBD2, the table's D call, matches the DNA was not checked. TRBV21-1 is noted as a pseudogene. The CDR3 length is 22 residues. The CDR3 loop reads CASSKAHGFDSGESSPNYEQYF. The CDR3 bases are TGTGCCAGCAGCAAAGCCCACGGTTTCGATAGCGGGGAAAGTTCTCCGAACTACGAGCAGTACTTC.

This chain connects TRBV2 to TRBJ1-3, with D maybe TRBD1 (5 bases). CDR1 SNHLY and CDR2 FYNNEI come from the germline V gene. V lost 5 bases, J lost 4 bases, and 12 bases lay in between. The length of the CDR3 is 14 residues. As DNA, the CDR3 is TGTGCCAGCAGTACCGGGGGTACCGGAAACACCATATATTTT. It codes for CASSTGGTGNTIYF.

CDR3 in amino acids: CASSLVVSSYNEQFF. The CDR3 region has the DNA TGTGCCAGCAGCTTGGTTGTGAGCTCCTACAATGAGCAGTTCTTC. The chain is built from TRBV5-4 and TRBJ2-1, with unresolved D. The CDR3 has 15 residues. Per germline, CDR1 SGHNT and CDR2 YYREEE (reference sequence). Trimming left V 0 bases short and J 0 bases short, with 7 bases between.

The rearrangement joins TRBV29-1 to TRBJ1-1, with D perhaps matching TRBD1 (5 bases). CDR1 SQVTM and CDR2 ANQGSEA come from the germline V gene. This CDR3 contains 13 residues. Trimming took off 3 bases at V and 6 bases at J, with 14 bases between the two ends. The CDR3 spells CSVEWRLGAEAFF. CDR3 coding DNA: TGCAGCGTTGAGTGGCGGCTGGGGGCTGAAGCTTTCTTT.

The rearrangement joins TRBV5-4 to TRBJ1-2; no clear D. The CDR3 runs 14 residues. Germline-derived CDR1 and CDR2 are SGHNT and YYREEE (reference sequence). V lost 4 bases and J 2 bases, leaving 12 bases between the germline ends. CDR3 DNA sequence: TGTGCCAGCAGCCCTGGACCGGTGAACTATGGCTACACCTTC. As protein: CASSPGPVNYGYTF. The full variable domain, its missing parts supplied by reference TRBV5-4 and TRBJ1-2, is ETGVTQSPTHLIKTRGQQVTLRCSSQSGHNTVSWYQQALGQGPQFIFQYYREEENGRGNFPPRFSGLQFPNYSSELNVNALELDDSALYLCASSPGPVNYGYTFGSGTRLTVV.

The chain uses TRBV4-1 and TRBJ2-1, with unresolved D. In germline, CDR1 is MGHRA, CDR2 YSYEKL. The CDR3 extends over 14 amino acids. V shed 0 bases and J shed 10 bases, with 13 bases lying between them. CDR3 residues: CASSQDTGVREQFF. The CDR3 DNA is TGCGCCAGCAGCCAAGATACGGGCGTCAGGGAGCAGTTCTTC.

The chain links TRBV5-8 to TRBJ2-7; D tentatively reads TRBD1 or TRBD2 (5 bases each). The length of the CDR3 is 14 residues. Looked up from germline, CDR1 is SGHTS and CDR2 is YDEGEE. The ends were cut back, 3 bases at V and 2 bases at J, with 12 bases in the middle. CDR3 coding DNA: TGTGCCAGCAGCTACCCGGGGCTAACCTACGAGCAGTACGTC. As protein: CASSYPGLTYEQYV.

CDR3 residues: CASATRGRLGTDTQYF. CDR3 DNA sequence: TGTGCCAGCGCCACGAGGGGGAGGCTCGGGACAGATACGCAGTATTTT. The chain links TRBV11-3 to TRBJ2-3; D tentatively fits TRBD1 or TRBD2 (6 bases each). Germline assignment: CDR1 SGHNT and CDR2 YENEEA. The V end was cut by 8 bases, the J end by 3 bases, with 21 bases between. The CDR3 spans 16 residues.

This sequence joins TRBV20-1 and TRBJ2-1, with D unclear. CDR3 size: 11 residues. V shed 6 bases and J shed 6 bases, with 9 bases lying between them. Per germline, CDR1 DFQATT and CDR2 SNEGSKA (reference sequence). The CDR3 DNA reads TGCAGTGCCCCCGGTGGCAATGAGCAGTTCTTC. Its translation: CSAPGGNEQFF.

The V gene is TRBV5-4, the J gene TRBJ2-7, with D unclear. This CDR3 has 12 residues. The germline V and J ends were trimmed by 1 base and 5 bases, with 7 bases remaining between them. The germline CDR1 and CDR2 sequences are SGHNT and YYREEE (reference sequence). The CDR3, as DNA: TGTGCCAGCAGCTTGAAAGTGGACGAGCAGTACTTC. This translates into CASSLKVDEQYF.

This clone was recorded only once. This chain joins TRBV5-1 and TRBJ2-5, with TRBD2 as a possible D gene (5 bases). The CDR3 extends over 13 amino acids. Germline CDR1 SGHRS, CDR2 YFSETQ. The V and J ends lost 0 bases and 5 bases respectively, with 8 bases between them. Here the CDR3 DNA reads TGCGCCAGCAGCTTGGAGAGGAGGGAGACCCAGTACTTC. Translated: CASSLERRETQYF.

This chain connects TRBV19 to TRBJ2-6, with no clear D. In germline, CDR1 is LNHDA, CDR2 SQIVND (reference sequence). Trimming took off 1 base at V and 0 bases at J, with 16 bases between the two ends. CDR3 length: 19 residues. The CDR3 DNA reads TGTGCCAGTAGTATAGGGGGTTCTCGAACCCGCTCTGGGGCCAACGTCCTGACTTTC. It encodes CASSIGGSRTRSGANVLTF.

V gene TRBV11-2 combines with J gene TRBJ1-3, with a weak D call TRBD1 (5 bases). CDR3 length equals 15 residues. CDR1 is SGHAT and CDR2 is FQNNGV in the germline V gene. Trimming pared 3 bases from V and 0 bases from J, leaving 9 bases between. The CDR3: CASSFRGISGNTIYF. The DNA for the CDR3 is TGTGCCAGCAGCTTTCGGGGGATCTCTGGAAACACCATATATTTT.

By proportion, this clone is medium-sized. The V and J genes are TRBV18 and TRBJ2-7, with 11 bases identical to TRBD1. The ends lost 4 bases at V and 3 bases at J; junction bases unmatched: 8. The CDR3 covers 16 residues. The germline V gene encodes CDR1 KGHSH and CDR2 LQKENI. The CDR3 reads CASSRTGTGGRYEQYF. The CDR3 region has the DNA TGTGCCAGCTCACGTACCGGGACAGGGGGGCGCTACGAGCAGTACTTC.

The V and J genes are TRBV21-1 and TRBJ2-3; the tabulated D call, TRBD2, remains unverified against the DNA. TRBV21-1 is marked as a pseudogene. This CDR3 has 17 residues. The CDR3 sequence is CASRLLTSGGGTDTQYF. CDR3 bases: TGTGCCAGCAGACTACTCACTAGCGGGGGGGGCACAGATACGCAGTATTTT.

The V call is TRBV30, the J call TRBJ2-1, with 7 bases fitting TRBD2. The CDR3 consists of 15 residues. Germline CDR1 reads GTSNPN; CDR2 reads SVGIG (reference sequence). The ends lost 3 bases at V and 7 bases at J; junction bases unmatched: 12. In DNA form, the CDR3 reads TGTGCCTGGAGGCCTACGGCGGGAGTGGTAAATGAGCAGTTCTTC. It specifies CAWRPTAGVVNEQFF.

This clone was counted a single time. The chain recombines TRBV29-1 with TRBJ2-2; unclear D gene. This CDR3 is built from 12 residues. The V end lost 4 bases, the J end lost 3 bases, and 6 bases lay between the germline ends. Germline V CDR1 and CDR2: SQVTM, ANQGSEA. This chain's CDR3 is CSVVTYTGELFF. CDR3 sequence (DNA): TGCAGCGTTGTGACGTACACCGGGGAGCTGTTTTTT.

The chain uses TRBV30 and TRBJ1-2, with 7 bases aligning to TRBD1. Germline loops: CDR1 GTSNPN, CDR2 SVGIG (reference sequence). V lost 2 bases to trimming and J lost 4 bases; unmatched junction nucleotides: 10. The CDR3 loop spans 15 amino acids. This chain's CDR3 is CAWSLYRGPLYGYTF. In DNA form, the CDR3 reads TGTGCCTGGAGTCTGTACAGGGGCCCCCTCTATGGCTACACCTTC.

This clone was seen only once. J is TRBJ1-1 and V is TRBV7-9; D not certain. CDR3 length: 15 residues. The germline V and J ends were trimmed by 4 bases and 4 bases, with 16 bases remaining between them. Germline-derived CDR1 and CDR2 are SEHNR and FQNEAQ (reference sequence). The CDR3 is CASSSYGSSITEAFF. The CDR3 DNA reads TGTGCCAGCAGCTCCTATGGGTCCTCAATCACTGAAGCTTTCTTT.

The chain uses TRBV2 and TRBJ2-3; D is possibly TRBD2 (5 bases). Germline lookup yields CDR1 SNHLY and CDR2 FYNNEI. With 7 bases removed from V and 2 bases from J, the gap between germline ends came to 10 bases. There are 13 residues in the CDR3. CDR3 nucleotide sequence: TGTGCCAGCAAAACTAGTGTCACAGATACGCAGTATTTT. Translating gives CASKTSVTDTQYF.

This clone appeared a few times. The rearrangement joins TRBV5-8 to TRBJ2-5, with 13 bases that match TRBD2. V was pared by 0 bases and J by 1 base, with 9 bases of the junction left unmatched. This CDR3 comprises 19 residues. Germline V gene data show CDR1 as SGHTS and CDR2 as YDEGEE. The CDR3 sequence is CASSLGTSGGHSFQETQYF. For the CDR3, the DNA is TGTGCCAGCAGCTTGGGGACTAGCGGGGGACACTCTTTCCAAGAGACCCAGTACTTC. Full variable domain (outside the CDR3, taken from reference TRBV5-8 and TRBJ2-5): EAGVTQSPTHLIKTRGQQATLRCSPISGHTSVYWYQQALGLGLQFLLWYDEGEERNRGNFPPRFSGRQFPNYSSELNVNALELEDSALYLCASSLGTSGGHSFQETQYFGPGTRLLVL.

The chain couples TRBV19 to TRBJ2-5; the match to TRBD2 covers 11 bases. The CDR3 totals 15 residues. With V trimmed by 10 bases and J by 2 bases, 9 bases remained unmatched. Germline-derived CDR1 and CDR2 are LNHDA and SQIVND (reference sequence). The CDR3 spells CATPHRLAGQETQYF. CDR3 DNA sequence: TGTGCCACCCCTCATCGACTAGCGGGGCAAGAGACCCAGTACTTC.

This clone was observed a handful of times. The rearrangement links TRBV2 to TRBJ2-4; D not certain. CDR3 length equals 13 residues. The V gene lost 6 bases and the J gene lost 1 base, with 7 bases spanning the gap. Germline V CDR1 and CDR2: SNHLY, FYNNEI. In DNA form, the CDR3 reads TGTGCCAGCAGGGGTTGGGCCAAAAACATTCAGTACTTC. Translating gives CASRGWAKNIQYF. The full variable domain, its missing parts supplied by reference TRBV2 and TRBJ2-4, is EPEVTQTPSHQVTQMGQEVILRCVPISNHLYFYWYRQILGQKVEFLVSFYNNEISEKSEIFDDQFSVERPDGSNFTLKIRSTKLEDSAMYFCASRGWAKNIQYFGAGTRLSVL.